This TCR beta chain was documented in a study of OX40 agonist ivuxolimab in advanced cancers. At the level of the study: Prior therapy, whether anti-PD-1, anti-PD-L1 or anti-CTLA-4, was allowed, and 35% to 40% had some.

The CDR3 sequence is 16 residues long. V was trimmed by 0 bases and J by 1 base, leaving 12 bases between them. Germline V CDR1 and CDR2: LGHNT, FRNRAP. Sequenced by immunoSEQ multiplex PCR; TCRdb stores in-frame clones only, minus some. This table has roughly 90,000 clones, about nine tenths appearing once. Sample: CD4+ or CD8+ T cells sorted from blood, taken in a trial of the OX40 agonist ivuxolimab. The rearrangement uses TRBV12-5 and TRBJ1-1; tentatively, D is TRBD1 (6 bases). The receptor was derived from an adult with an advanced solid tumor such as melanoma, head and neck, liver or kidney cancer. The CDR3 DNA is TGTGCTAGTGGTTTGGTACTAGGGGGTACGAACACTGAAGCTTTCTTT. Protein sequence: CASGLVLGGTNTEAFF.